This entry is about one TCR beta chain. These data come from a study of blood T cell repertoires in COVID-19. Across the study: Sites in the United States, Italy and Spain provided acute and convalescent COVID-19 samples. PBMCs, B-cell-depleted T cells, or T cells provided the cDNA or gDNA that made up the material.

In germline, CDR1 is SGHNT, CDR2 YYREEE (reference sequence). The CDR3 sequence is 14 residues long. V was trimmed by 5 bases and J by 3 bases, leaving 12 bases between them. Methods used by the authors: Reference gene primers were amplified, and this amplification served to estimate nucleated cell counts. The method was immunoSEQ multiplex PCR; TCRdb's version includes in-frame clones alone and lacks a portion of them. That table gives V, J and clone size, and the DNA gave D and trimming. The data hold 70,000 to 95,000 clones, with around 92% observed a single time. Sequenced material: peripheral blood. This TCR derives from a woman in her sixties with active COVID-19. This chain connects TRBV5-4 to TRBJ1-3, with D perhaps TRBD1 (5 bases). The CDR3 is CASSRAGIGNTIYF. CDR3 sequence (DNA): TGTGCCAGCAGTCGGGCAGGGATTGGAAACACCATATATTTT.